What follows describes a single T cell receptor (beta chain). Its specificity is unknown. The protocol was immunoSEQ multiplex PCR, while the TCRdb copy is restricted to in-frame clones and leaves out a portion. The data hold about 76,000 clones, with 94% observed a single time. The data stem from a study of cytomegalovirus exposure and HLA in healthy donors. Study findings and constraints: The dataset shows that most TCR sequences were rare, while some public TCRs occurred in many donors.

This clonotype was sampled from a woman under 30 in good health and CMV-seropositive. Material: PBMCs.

The CDR3 nucleotides read TGTGCCAGCAGCTTGGCGACTAGCGTAAGGACCGGGGAGCTGTTTTTT. Protein sequence: CASSLATSVRTGELFF. V is TRBV5-5 and J is TRBJ2-2; 8 bases line up with TRBD2. V was pared by 0 bases and J by 5 bases, with 6 bases of the junction left unmatched. The CDR3 loop spans 16 amino acids. Germline loops: CDR1 SGHKS, CDR2 YYEKEE (reference sequence).